Below, one T cell receptor (beta chain) is given with its context. The V gene's germline CDR1 is ENHRY and CDR2 SYGVKD. The CDR3 extends over 15 amino acids. V shed 5 bases, J shed 0 bases, and the junction held 7 bases outside the gene matches. Original data processing: Reference gene primer amplification in the assay estimated nucleated cell counts. Produced via immunoSEQ multiplex PCR; TCRdb's table is partial and in-frame only. The DNA was the basis for D and trimming; V, J and clone size are from that table. The sample holds some 250,000 clones; roughly 93% are singletons and the top ten take roughly 2%. This study enrolled people aged roughly 18 to 90 from around 25 US geographic areas. The data belong to a study of blood T cell repertoires in COVID-19. For the study at large: Spain, Italy and the United States supplied samples that represented acute and convalescent COVID-19. The analysed material was cDNA or gDNA that came from T cells, B-cell-depleted T cells, or PBMCs.

The chain joins TRBV10-3 to TRBJ2-7; 7 nucleotides match TRBD1. This clonotype was obtained from a woman in her forties with acute COVID-19. Source material: PBMCs or T cells enriched from blood (not recorded which). The CDR3 is CAISPGQTISYEQYF. The CDR3 region has the DNA TGTGCCATCAGTCCGGGACAGACCATCTCCTACGAGCAGTACTTC.